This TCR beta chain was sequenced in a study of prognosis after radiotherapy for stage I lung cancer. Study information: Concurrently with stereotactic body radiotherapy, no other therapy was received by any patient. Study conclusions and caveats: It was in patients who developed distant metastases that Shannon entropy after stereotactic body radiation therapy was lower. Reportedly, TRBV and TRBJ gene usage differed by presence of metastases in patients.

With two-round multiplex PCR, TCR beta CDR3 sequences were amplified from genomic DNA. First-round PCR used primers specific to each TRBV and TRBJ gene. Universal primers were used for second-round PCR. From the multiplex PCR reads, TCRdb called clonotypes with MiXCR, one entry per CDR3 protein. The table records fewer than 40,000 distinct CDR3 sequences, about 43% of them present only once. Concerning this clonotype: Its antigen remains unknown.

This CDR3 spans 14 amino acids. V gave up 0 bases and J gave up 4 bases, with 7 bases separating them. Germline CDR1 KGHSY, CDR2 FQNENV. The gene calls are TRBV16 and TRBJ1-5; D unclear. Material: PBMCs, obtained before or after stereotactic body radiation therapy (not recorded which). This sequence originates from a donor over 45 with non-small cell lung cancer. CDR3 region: CASSQSHGNQPQHF. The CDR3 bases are TGTGCCAGCAGCCAATCCCACGGGAATCAGCCCCAGCATTTT.